This T cell receptor beta chain was identified in a study of beta chain features in type 1 diabetes. Comments on this clone: Antigen specificity is unknown.

The authors reverse transcribed all of the isolated RNA, so sequencing captured expressed TCRB transcripts. Repertoires were generated with immunoSEQ multiplex PCR, while TCRdb's copy carries only in-frame clones and drops some. The sample lists around 170,000 clones; approximately 8.7% were seen once. Study conclusions and caveats: Naive, central memory and Treg TCRB repertoires seemed to resemble each other more closely in patients than they did in healthy donors. TCRB CDR3s were moderately but significantly shorter in Type 1 diabetes patients in all four CD4+ subsets.

This receptor was taken from a woman in her twenties or thirties with type 1 diabetes. The sample consisted of central memory CD4+ T cells from blood.

In DNA form, the CDR3 reads TGTGCCAGTAGCGGACAGGAGAATGAAAAACTGTTTTTT. Translation gives CASSGQENEKLFF. This rearrangement joins TRBV19 to TRBJ1-4; 7 positions agree with TRBD1. Germline CDR1 LNHDA, CDR2 SQIVND (reference sequence). The CDR3 consists of 13 residues. V lost 6 bases, J lost 5 bases, and 3 bases stayed unmatched. The full variable domain, completed using reference TRBV19 and TRBJ1-4, is DGGITQSPKYLFRKEGQNVTLSCEQNLNHDAMYWYRQDPGQGLRLIYYSQIVNDFQKGDIAEGYSVSREKKESFPLTVTSAQKNPTAFYLCASSGQENEKLFFGSGTQLSVL.